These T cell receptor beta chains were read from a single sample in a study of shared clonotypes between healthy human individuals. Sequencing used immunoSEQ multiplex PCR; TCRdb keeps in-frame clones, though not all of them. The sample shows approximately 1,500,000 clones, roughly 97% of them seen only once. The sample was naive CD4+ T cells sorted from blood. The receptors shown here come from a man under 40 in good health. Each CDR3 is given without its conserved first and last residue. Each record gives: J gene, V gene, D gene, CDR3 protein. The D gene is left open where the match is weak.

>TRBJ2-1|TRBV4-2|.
ASSQDGISYNEQF
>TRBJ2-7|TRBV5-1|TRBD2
ASSLNRRGGSSYEQY
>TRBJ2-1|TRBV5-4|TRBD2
ASSLGSGGSYNEQF
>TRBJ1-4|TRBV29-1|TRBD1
SVNRGLGEKLF
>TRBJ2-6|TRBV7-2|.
ASSLQEAGANVLT
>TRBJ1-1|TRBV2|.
ASSDVALNTEAF
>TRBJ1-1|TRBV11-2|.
ASRPTELAQVGTEAF
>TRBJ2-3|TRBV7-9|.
ASTTTSGTADTQY
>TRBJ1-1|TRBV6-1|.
ASSEGPNTEAF
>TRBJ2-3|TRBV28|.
ASTAPATGSDTQY
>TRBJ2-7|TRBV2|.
ASKQETYEQY
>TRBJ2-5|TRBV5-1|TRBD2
ASSLRAGGQETQY
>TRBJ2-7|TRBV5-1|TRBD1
ASSTTVGGGVYEQY
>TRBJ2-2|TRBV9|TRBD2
ASSLRIAGDRELF
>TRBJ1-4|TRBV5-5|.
ASRKGSEKLF
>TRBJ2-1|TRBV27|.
ASSLYRAGLNEQF
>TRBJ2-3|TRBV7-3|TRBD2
ASSPSGRRTDTQY
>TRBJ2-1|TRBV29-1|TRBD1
SVEEIRTGDNEQF
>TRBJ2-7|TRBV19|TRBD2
ASSIRAGADYEQY
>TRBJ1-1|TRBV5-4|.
ASSSPLGNTEAF
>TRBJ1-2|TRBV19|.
ACRQVNYGYT
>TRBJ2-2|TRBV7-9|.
ASSHQGPGFTGELF
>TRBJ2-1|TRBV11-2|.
ASRKIGKNEQF
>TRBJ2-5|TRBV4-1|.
VSSQDLRTQETQY
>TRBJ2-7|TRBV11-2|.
ASSPPGSGEQY
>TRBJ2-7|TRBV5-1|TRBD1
ASSLRQGKNYEQY
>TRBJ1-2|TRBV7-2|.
ASTQIRGYT
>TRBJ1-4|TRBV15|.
ATSATGQTSNEKLF
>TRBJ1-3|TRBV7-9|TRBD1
ATRFPRQGDGNTIY
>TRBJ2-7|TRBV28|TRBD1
ASRPGQGWEQY
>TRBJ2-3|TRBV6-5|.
ASSYSQATDTQY
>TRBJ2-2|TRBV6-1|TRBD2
ASSDLRTSGKNTGELF
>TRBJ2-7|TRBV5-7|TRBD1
ASSPGQPRHEQY
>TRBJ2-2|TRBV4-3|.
ASSPRPATNTGELF
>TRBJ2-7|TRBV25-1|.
ASSGYNTGSYEQY
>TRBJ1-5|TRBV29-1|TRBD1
SVATGLSNQPQH
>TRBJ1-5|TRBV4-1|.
ASSQDINQPQH
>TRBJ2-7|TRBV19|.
ASSNFSQGPRAYEQY
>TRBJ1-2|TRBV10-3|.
AIASGGRGTDGYT
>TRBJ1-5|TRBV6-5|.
ASSRPDGPQH
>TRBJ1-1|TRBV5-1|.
ASAYGGNTEAF
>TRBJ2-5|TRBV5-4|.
ASSLGGPGTQY
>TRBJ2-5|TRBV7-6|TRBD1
ASSKDRGRTETQY
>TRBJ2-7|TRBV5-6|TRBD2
ASSLPGRNEQY
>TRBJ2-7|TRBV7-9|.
ASSLAGGGNEQY
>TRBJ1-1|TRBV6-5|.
ASSSAGAENTEAF
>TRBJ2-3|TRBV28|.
ASSRRGAPTDTQY
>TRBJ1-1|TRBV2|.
ASRLQVNTEAF
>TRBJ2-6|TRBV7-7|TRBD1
ASSSGQGSGANVLT
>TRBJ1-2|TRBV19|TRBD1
ASSNSGTGAYGYT
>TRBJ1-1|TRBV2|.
ATNRREVTEAF
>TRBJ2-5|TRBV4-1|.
ASSQGIRETQY
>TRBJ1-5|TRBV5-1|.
ASSRMKGINQPQH
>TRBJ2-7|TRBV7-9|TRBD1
ASSVDRGSGEQY
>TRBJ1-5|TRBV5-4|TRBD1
ASSNRDRGPDQPQH
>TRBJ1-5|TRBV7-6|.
ASSQGPNQPQH
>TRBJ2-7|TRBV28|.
ASSWDDYEQY
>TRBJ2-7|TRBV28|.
ASGNSGPPN